This T cell receptor (beta chain) was profiled in a study of T cell repertoires in ileal Crohn's disease. Study summary: About half of patients got postoperative therapy: under twelve thiopurines, approximately 18 anti-TNF. At postoperative colonoscopy, neoterminal ileum biopsies were taken as M6.

Trimming removed 2 bases at V and 3 bases at J, with 7 bases between. The CDR3 spans 13 residues. Per the germline V gene, CDR1 is MNHEY and CDR2 is SMNVEV (reference sequence). This sample's time point: neoterminal ileum biopsy at postoperative endoscopy, about 6 months after surgery. TCRdb's table, derived via immunoSEQ multiplex PCR, lists solely in-frame clones and lacks some. The sample includes 13,000 or so clones, about 81% of them seen just once. Worth noting for this clone: Its antigen is unknown. Other DNA sequences from this sample encode an identical CDR3 as well.

Findings and caveats of the study: Within the first postoperative year, endoscopy came at median roughly seven months.

Sequencing was carried out using ileal tissue. This rearrangement joins TRBV27 to TRBJ1-2; no definite D call. This TCR was recovered from an adult with Crohn's disease. CDR3 loop: CASSLGRDYGYTF. The DNA of the CDR3 is TGTGCCAGCAGTTTAGGGCGGGACTATGGCTACACCTTC.